The 7 T cell receptor beta chains listed next were all sequenced from one sample in a study of siplizumab effects on memory and regulatory T cells. Here immunoSEQ multiplex PCR was the method, and the copy in TCRdb shows in-frame clones only, minus some. The sample shows roughly 26,000 clones, roughly 82% of them seen only once. The sample comprised memory CD4+ T cells sorted from blood. The receptors here all came from a human donor in good health.

This clone was recorded once. This rearrangement joins TRBV27 to TRBJ1-1; D unresolved. Germline V gene data show CDR1 as MNHEY and CDR2 as SMNVEV (reference sequence). The CDR3 consists of 16 residues. Trimming stripped 5 bases from V and 2 bases from J, with 18 bases between. The CDR3 DNA follows: TGTGCCAGCAGTCCCCTCTCGGGTTCCCCCAACACTGAAGCTTTCTTT. Translating gives CASSPLSGSPNTEAFF.

The V and J genes are TRBV5-1 and TRBJ1-4; 7 bases align to TRBD1. The V gene end was trimmed by 5 bases and the J gene end by 4 bases; junction bases not matched to a gene: 11. CDR3 length: 16 residues. Germline V gene sequence: CDR1 SGHRS, CDR2 YFSETQ. CDR3 bases: TGCGCCAGCAGTCGTAGTCAGGGGGATCGTAATGAAAAACTGTTTTTT. This sequence encodes CASSRSQGDRNEKLFF.

J is TRBJ1-3 and V is TRBV10-3; 7 bases line up with TRBD1. The CDR3 length is 16 residues. V gave up 1 base and J gave up 4 bases; unmatched junction bases: 7. Germline V lookup: CDR1 ENHRY, CDR2 SYGVKD. The CDR3 sequence: CAISEFDRVSGNTIYF. The CDR3 region has the DNA TGTGCCATCAGTGAGTTTGACAGGGTCTCAGGAAACACCATATATTTT.

This clone was seen only a few times. V usage is TRBV7-3 and J usage is TRBJ2-3; tentatively, D is TRBD2 (5 bases). Trimming shortened V by 1 base and J by 6 bases, and 11 bases separated the two germline ends. This CDR3 spans 14 amino acids. CDR1 is SGHTA, CDR2 FQGTGA, per germline. In nucleotides, the CDR3 is TGTGCCAGCAGCTTAAGGTCCCGGGGTGATACGCAGTATTTT. Protein product: CASSLRSRGDTQYF.

V and J are TRBV6-6 and TRBJ1-5; the D is unclear. V lost 8 bases and J 4 bases, leaving 3 bases between the germline ends. Germline V gene data show CDR1 as MNHNY and CDR2 as SVGAGI (reference sequence). This CDR3 is built from 10 residues. The chain's CDR3 is CASGNQPQHF. The CDR3 DNA reads as TGTGCCAGCGGGAATCAGCCCCAGCATTTT.

The rearrangement joins TRBV5-1 to TRBJ2-5; D may be TRBD1 (6 bases). The V and J ends lost 4 bases and 2 bases respectively, with 15 bases between them. This CDR3 spans 15 amino acids. Germline CDR1 reads SGHRS; CDR2 reads YFSETQ. CDR3 in DNA: TGCGCCAGCAGCCCGGGAAGTGGACAGCAAGAGACCCAGTACTTC. It is translated as CASSPGSGQQETQYF.

This clone has only a few counts. The V and J genes are TRBV5-1 and TRBJ2-7, with D perhaps matching TRBD1 (5 bases). V lost 0 bases, J lost 1 base, and 8 bases lay in between. The CDR3 has 14 amino acids. Germline-derived CDR1 and CDR2 are SGHRS and YFSETQ. DNA of the CDR3: TGCGCCAGCAGCTTGGACAGGCCATCCTACGAGCAGTACTTC. This sequence encodes CASSLDRPSYEQYF.